Each of the 9 T cell receptor beta chains below was sequenced from the same sample in a study of T cell repertoires in cytomegalovirus infection. Their cognate antigens are unknown. TCRdb called the reads again in MiXCR, with one record for every CDR3 protein. The sample records about 310,000 distinct CDR3 sequences, about 25% being singletons. The sample in question was cultured PBMCs, obtained from culture after CMV antigen stimulation. These receptors all come from a human donor in good health (CMV status not recorded). Some clones in this sample may be carry-over from other donors' samples.

J is TRBJ2-1 and V is TRBV2; maybe TRBD2 (6 bases). The CDR3 spans 13 residues. Germline CDR1 SNHLY, CDR2 FYNNEI. Trimming left V 7 bases short and J 6 bases short, with 13 bases between. The DNA of the CDR3 is TGTGCCAGCACCAGGGACTCCCCCAATGAGCAGTTCTTC. It specifies CASTRDSPNEQFF. The variable domain in full, completed from reference TRBV2 and TRBJ2-1, reads EPEVTQTPSHQVTQMGQEVILRCVPISNHLYFYWYRQILGQKVEFLVSFYNNEISEKSEIFDDQFSVERPDGSNFTLKIRSTKLEDSAMYFCASTRDSPNEQFFGPGTRLTVL.

This clonotype was found many times. This chain links TRBV7-2 with TRBJ2-5, with a possible D match to TRBD2 (6 bases). The CDR3 covers 14 residues. Germline CDR1 is SGHTA and CDR2 is FQGNSA. Trimming stripped 5 bases from V and 2 bases from J, with 12 bases between. The CDR3 sequence is CASSPGGGQETQYF. CDR3 bases: TGTGCCAGCAGCCCCGGGGGTGGGCAAGAGACCCAGTACTTC.

This clonotype showed up many times. The V call is TRBV7-2, the J call TRBJ2-1, with D perhaps TRBD1 (7 bases). Trimming pared 0 bases from V and 4 bases from J, leaving 10 bases between. The CDR3 has 15 amino acids. The germline V gene has CDR1 SGHTA and CDR2 FQGNSA. The CDR3 DNA reads as TGTGCCAGCAGCTTAGCCAGGGGGGTTTACAATGAGCAGTTCTTC. Its translation is CASSLARGVYNEQFF.

This clonotype was counted at least ten times. The chain employs TRBV12-3 or TRBV12-4 and TRBJ2-4; 8 bases map to TRBD2. The trim removed 1 base at V and 1 base at J, leaving 6 bases unmatched. This CDR3 region has 17 residues. CDR3 sequence (DNA): TGTGCCAGCAGTTTAGGGGGACTAGGACCTGCCAAAAACATTCAGTACTTC. It translates to CASSLGGLGPAKNIQYF.

This chain uses TRBV6-1 with TRBJ2-3, with D hard to call. The V end lost 10 bases, the J end lost 3 bases, and 14 bases lay between the germline ends. This CDR3 is 13 amino acids long. CDR1 MNHNS and CDR2 SASEGT come from the germline V gene. CDR3 loop: CATVLDRTDTQYF. As DNA, the CDR3 is TGTGCCACCGTTCTGGACCGTACAGATACGCAGTATTTT.

This clonotype appeared a single time. J is TRBJ1-2 and V is TRBV28; D gene ambiguous. CDR1 MDHEN and CDR2 SYDVKM come from the germline V gene. Trimming took 2 bases from V and 8 from J, leaving 6 bases between them. The CDR3 consists of 11 residues. The CDR3 DNA sequence: TGTGCCAGCAGTTTAAGGGAAGGCTACACCTTC. Its translation is CASSLREGYTF.

This clonotype showed up just a few times. The chain couples TRBV18 to TRBJ1-5, with D uncertain. The ends were cut back, 5 bases at V and 0 bases at J, with 11 bases in the middle. In germline, CDR1 is KGHSH, CDR2 LQKENI. The CDR3 has 15 amino acids. The CDR3 coding sequence is TGTGCCAGCTCAATCACAGATTATAGCAATCAGCCCCAGCATTTT. Its translation: CASSITDYSNQPQHF.

The chain has TRBV7-8 and TRBJ1-1; a possible D gene is TRBD1 (5 bases). Germline V gene sequence: CDR1 SGHVS, CDR2 FQNEAQ. V gave up 3 bases and J gave up 9 bases, with 14 bases separating them. The CDR3 spans 13 residues. The CDR3 DNA reads TGTGCCAGCAGCTTGGACAAGGGTCGGAAAGCTTTCTTT. Translating gives CASSLDKGRKAFF.

This clonotype was detected only a few times. The rearrangement links TRBV5-1 to TRBJ2-7, with 14 bases lining up with TRBD2. Trimming removed 2 bases from V and 4 bases from J; junction bases left unmatched: 14. The CDR3 sequence is 19 residues long. Germline V lookup: CDR1 SGHRS, CDR2 YFSETQ. The CDR3 DNA reads as TGCGCCAGCAGCTTATCCGGGACTAGCGGGAGTACGGGTTTATACGAGCAGTACGTC. The encoded protein is CASSLSGTSGSTGLYEQYV.